Listed below are T cell receptor beta chains from one sample, sequenced in a study of shared clonotypes between healthy human individuals. The protocol was immunoSEQ multiplex PCR, while the TCRdb copy is restricted to in-frame clones and leaves out a portion. The table includes about 2.4 million clones, 93% detected once. Sequenced: naive CD4+ T cells from PBMCs. Receptor source: a man between 18 and 35 years old in good health. Some clones in this sample may be carry-over from other donors' samples. Each CDR3 is given with its conserved first and last residue. A D gene is named only where the DNA matches it firmly. Where a row states a size, it is once, few, many or the class of an expanded clone; other rows omit it.

V gene	J gene	clone size	D gene	CDR3 protein	CDR3 DNA
TRBV10-3	TRBJ2-5	NA	TRBD1	CAISESRGRRETQYF	TGTGCCATCAGTGAGTCAAGGGGGCGCCGGGAGACCCAGTACTTC
TRBV4-2	TRBJ2-1	NA	NA	CASKADYNEQFF	TGTGCCAGCAAAGCGGACTACAATGAGCAGTTCTTC
TRBV4-2	TRBJ1-5	few	NA	CASSQVGSNQPQHF	TGTGCCAGCAGCCAAGTAGGGAGCAATCAGCCCCAGCATTTT
TRBV7-8	TRBJ2-7	NA	NA	CASSIWTLHYEQYF	TGTGCCAGCAGCATTTGGACACTCCACTACGAGCAGTACTTC
TRBV5-6	TRBJ2-7	NA	TRBD1	CASSLGSRTGSNEQYF	TGTGCCAGCAGCTTGGGATCGAGGACAGGGTCTAACGAGCAGTACTTC
TRBV29-1	TRBJ2-7	NA	NA	CSVGSPLSTYEQYF	TGCAGCGTTGGATCTCCCCTTTCGACCTACGAGCAGTACTTC
TRBV9	TRBJ2-6	NA	TRBD1	CASSQGATSGANVLTF	TGTGCCAGCTCACAGGGGGCGACGAGTGGGGCCAACGTCCTGACTTTC
TRBV14	TRBJ2-5	NA	NA	CASSQGTLQGETQYF	TGTGCCAGCAGCCAAGGGACGTTGCAGGGAGAGACCCAGTACTTC
TRBV18	TRBJ2-7	NA	NA	CASSPWVGDEQYF	TGTGCCAGCTCACCATGGGTTGGCGACGAGCAGTACTTC
TRBV28	TRBJ1-2	NA	NA	CASSLRPLTYTF	TGTGCCAGCAGTTTGCGGCCCCTAACCTACACCTTC
TRBV6-5	TRBJ1-1	NA	NA	CASSQPGDAAAFF	TGTGCCAGCAGTCAGCCGGGGGACGCTGCGGCTTTCTTT
TRBV7-3	TRBJ2-7	NA	NA	CASSYSPGLPYEQYF	TGTGCCAGCAGCTATTCTCCGGGACTCCCCTACGAGCAGTACTTC
TRBV6-5	TRBJ1-2	NA	NA	CASIRGAGAYGYTF	TGTGCCAGCATCCGGGGGGCAGGGGCCTATGGCTACACCTTC
TRBV28	TRBJ1-2	NA	NA	CASTTLFGGGYTF	TGTGCCAGCACTACTCTCTTCGGGGGTGGCTACACCTTC
TRBV10-2	TRBJ2-7	NA	NA	CASSEPRASWYYEQYF	TGCGCCAGCAGTGAGCCCCGAGCGTCCTGGTACTACGAGCAGTACTTC
TRBV5-1	TRBJ2-3	NA	TRBD2	CASSAPGLANTQYF	TGCGCCAGCAGCGCGCCGGGACTAGCGAATACGCAGTATTTT
TRBV30	TRBJ1-2	NA	NA	CAWSVSNYGYTF	TGTGCCTGGAGTGTTTCTAACTATGGCTACACCTTC
TRBV19	TRBJ1-5	NA	NA	CASSMGGTWNQPQHF	TGTGCCAGTAGTATGGGGGGTACTTGGAATCAGCCCCAGCATTTT
TRBV28	TRBJ2-3	NA	TRBD1	CASRKDRGSDTQYF	TGTGCCAGCAGAAAGGACAGGGGGTCAGATACGCAGTATTTT
TRBV6-1	TRBJ1-1	NA	NA	CASSSARNTEAFF	TGTGCCAGCAGCTCAGCAAGGAATACTGAAGCTTTCTTT
TRBV4-1	TRBJ2-7	NA	NA	CASSQDRSGGVSYEQYF	TGCGCCAGCAGCCAAGATCGGTCAGGGGGGGTTTCCTACGAGCAGTACTTC
TRBV2	TRBJ2-7	NA	TRBD1	CASRGDRVYEQYF	TGTGCCAGCAGAGGAGACAGGGTTTACGAGCAGTACTTC
TRBV6-1	TRBJ1-1	NA	NA	CASIRSPSNTEAFF	TGTGCCAGCATACGGAGCCCATCGAACACTGAAGCTTTCTTT
TRBV10-3	TRBJ2-7	few	NA	CAISENPGYEQYF	TGTGCCATCAGTGAGAATCCAGGCTACGAGCAGTACTTC
TRBV5-6	TRBJ2-2	NA	NA	CASSFLPGSRVTGELFF	TGTGCCAGCAGCTTTCTCCCCGGGAGTCGGGTCACCGGGGAGCTGTTTTTT
TRBV28	TRBJ2-3	NA	NA	CASSFPLAVSTDTQYF	TGTGCCAGCAGTTTCCCACTAGCAGTTAGCACAGATACGCAGTATTTT
TRBV6-6	TRBJ2-5	NA	NA	CASSPNRVIETQYF	TGTGCCAGCAGCCCTAACAGGGTAATAGAGACCCAGTACTTC
TRBV10-3	TRBJ2-7	NA	TRBD2	CAISESLGTSGPTYEQYF	TGTGCCATCAGTGAGTCCTTAGGGACTAGCGGGCCTACCTACGAGCAGTACTTC
TRBV28	TRBJ2-3	NA	TRBD2	CASTRTSGSPSTDTQYF	TGTGCCAGCACTAGGACTAGCGGGAGCCCCAGCACAGATACGCAGTATTTT
TRBV28	TRBJ2-3	NA	NA	CASIPGGSRADTQYF	TGTGCCAGCATACCCGGAGGGAGTCGGGCAGATACGCAGTATTTT
TRBV2	TRBJ1-1	few	NA	CASSQGRTNTEAFF	TGTGCCAGCAGTCAGGGGAGGACGAACACTGAAGCTTTCTTT
TRBV5-1	TRBJ2-5	NA	NA	CASSLKSANHQETQYF	TGCGCCAGCAGCTTGAAGTCAGCGAACCACCAAGAGACCCAGTACTTC
TRBV20-1	TRBJ1-1	few	NA	CSARAGSEAFF	TGCAGTGCTAGAGCTGGGTCTGAAGCTTTCTTT
TRBV4-1	TRBJ2-5	once	TRBD2	CASSQLGLAGVGETQYF	TGCGCCAGCAGTCAACTTGGGCTAGCGGGAGTTGGGGAGACCCAGTACTTC
TRBV4-1	TRBJ2-7	NA	TRBD1	CASSQNRGSYEQYF	TGCGCCAGCAGCCAAAACAGGGGCTCCTACGAGCAGTACTTC